This entry lists 3 T cell receptor beta chains sequenced from one sample in a study of blood T cell repertoires in COVID-19. Clones were sequenced by immunoSEQ multiplex PCR, and TCRdb holds only the in-frame ones, with some missing. This sample has approximately 300,000 clones, with 80% to 90% found just once. The sequenced sample consisted of peripheral blood. These receptors came from a woman aged 35 to 49 with acute or convalescent COVID-19.

This chain links TRBV30 with TRBJ1-5; D call uncertain. CDR1 is GTSNPN, CDR2 SVGIG, per germline (reference sequence). Trimming stripped 2 bases from V and 4 bases from J, with 15 bases between. The CDR3 has 15 residues. CDR3 residues: CAWSTTGRSNQPQHF. DNA for the CDR3: TGTGCCTGGAGTACGACGGGGAGGTCAAATCAGCCCCAGCATTTT.

The chain combines TRBV19 with TRBJ1-5, with D possibly matching TRBD1 (5 bases). V lost 3 bases and J lost 4, with 13 bases in between. Germline V lookup: CDR1 LNHDA, CDR2 SQIVND (reference sequence). The CDR3 extends over 15 amino acids. CDR3 sequence: CASSIWGTPNQPQHF. CDR3 in DNA: TGTGCCAGTAGTATTTGGGGGACTCCAAATCAGCCCCAGCATTTT.

The rearrangement uses TRBV7-4 and TRBJ1-6; D gene uncertain. This CDR3 comprises 13 residues. Trimming removed 6 bases at V and 6 bases at J, with 9 bases between. Germline values: CDR1 SGHVT, CDR2 SQSDAQ. CDR3 sequence: CASSNCFNSPLHF. CDR3 coding DNA: TGTGCCAGCAGTAACTGTTTTAATTCACCCCTCCACTTT.